Listed here are 10 T cell receptor beta chains from one sample, sequenced in a study of Ad26.COV2.S vaccination and SARS-CoV-2 variants. Produced via immunoSEQ multiplex PCR; TCRdb's table is partial and in-frame only. Of 350,000 to 450,000 clones listed, roughly 84% are singletons. Indicated treatment: around 19 received Ad26.COV2.S at low or high dose, single or two shots; about 5 received placebo; per-sample allocation not given. The samples were gathered on day 63 after the first injection of vaccine or placebo. This specimen was peripheral blood, taken in a trial of Ad26.COV2.S vaccine versus placebo. These receptors came from a person aged 18-65 years who received the Ad26.COV2.S COVID-19 vaccine or a placebo.

The chain recombines TRBV10-3 with TRBJ2-5; the match to TRBD1 covers 7 bases. V lost 7 bases to trimming and J lost 3 bases; unmatched junction nucleotides: 8. CDR1 ENHRY and CDR2 SYGVKD come from the germline V gene. This CDR3 region has 14 residues. The CDR3 DNA is TGTGCCATCAAGTCCGGGACAGAAAAAGAGACCCAGTACTTC. Translated: CAIKSGTEKETQYF.

V is TRBV21-1 and J is TRBJ1-5. TRBV21-1 is flagged as a pseudogene. This CDR3 comprises 17 residues. In DNA, the CDR3 is TGTGCCAGCAGCAAAGGGTGGTATCGCGGACTAGGACAGCCCCAGCATTTT. As protein: CASSKGWYRGLGQPQHF.

The chain employs TRBV12-5 and TRBJ2-2, with TRBD1 matching 12 bases. CDR3 length: 17 residues. Germline V lookup: CDR1 LGHNT, CDR2 FRNRAP. The ends lost 4 bases at V and 5 bases at J; junction bases unmatched: 8. CDR3 in amino acids: CASGSDRDRGLTGELFF. As DNA, the CDR3 is TGTGCTAGTGGTTCCGACCGGGACAGGGGGCTGACCGGGGAGCTGTTTTTT.

The chain is built from TRBV11-3 and TRBJ1-6, with D tentatively TRBD1 (6 bases). The CDR3 length is 13 residues. The V and J ends lost 3 bases and 9 bases respectively, with 9 bases between them. Germline CDR1 reads SGHNT; CDR2 reads YENEEA. The CDR3 region has the DNA TGTGCCAGCAGCTTGGAGGGGGGTTCACCCCTCCACTTT. It is translated as CASSLEGGSPLHF.

The rearrangement uses TRBV7-9 and TRBJ2-7; D tentatively reads TRBD1 or TRBD2 (5 bases each). V was trimmed by 5 bases and J by 3 bases, leaving 8 bases between them. CDR1 SEHNR and CDR2 FQNEAQ come from the germline V gene (reference sequence). This CDR3 contains 12 residues. CDR3 sequence (DNA): TGTGCCAGCAGCCGGGACGGCTACGAGCAGTACTTC. This translates into CASSRDGYEQYF.

V gene TRBV12-3 or TRBV12-4 combines with J gene TRBJ1-3, with D unclear. The CDR3 totals 12 residues. V dropped 6 bases and J dropped 2 bases, with 5 bases sitting between them. The CDR3 DNA is TGTGCCAGCAGCCAGACTGGAAACACCATATATTTT. This sequence encodes CASSQTGNTIYF.

This clone has just one count. The chain has TRBV12-2 and TRBJ2-5; whether TRBD1, the table's D call, matches the DNA was not checked. TRBV12-2 is reported as a pseudogene. This CDR3 has 17 amino acids. CDR3 sequence reads: CASRLEGRRGQEETQYF. The CDR3 nucleotides are TGTGCAAGTCGCTTAGAAGGGCGCAGGGGGCAGGAAGAGACCCAGTACTTC.

This clone has only one observation. A junction end diverges from the germline sequence, so it may reflect a read error. The chain is built from TRBV7-7 and TRBJ2-7; D call uncertain. This CDR3 comprises 11 residues. Germline-derived CDR1 and CDR2 are SSHAT and FNYEAQ (reference sequence). The DNA for the CDR3 is TGTGCTAGCAGCAAAGATTACGAGCAGTACTTC. Translated: CASSKDYEQYF.

The rearrangement joins TRBV6-5 to TRBJ2-7; TRBD1 matches 12 bases. The V gene's germline CDR1 is MNHEY and CDR2 SVGAGI. With 7 bases clipped from V and 3 bases from J, the junction kept 7 bases outside the gene matches. This CDR3 region has 15 residues. The CDR3 here is CASKLGTGGLYEQYF. The CDR3 region has the DNA TGTGCCAGCAAGCTTGGGACAGGGGGCCTCTACGAGCAGTACTTC.

In regard to this clone: Different DNA sequences within this sample yield the same CDR3. V and J are TRBV11-3 and TRBJ1-1; unclear D gene. The germline V and J ends were trimmed by 3 bases and 4 bases, with 9 bases remaining between them. Per germline, CDR1 SGHNT and CDR2 YENEEA. This CDR3 is 13 amino acids long. CDR3 DNA: TGTGCCAGCAGCTTGAATCGGCTCACTGAAGCTTTCTTT. Translating gives CASSLNRLTEAFF.